Below are 3 T cell receptor beta chains sequenced from a single sample in a study of blood T cell repertoires in COVID-19. Sequencing was performed with immunoSEQ multiplex PCR; in TCRdb, only in-frame clones are kept and a portion is missing. The repertoire has around 400,000 clones, nearly 90% of them found once; the top ten carry 1.7%. Sequencing used PBMCs or T cells enriched from blood (not recorded which). Receptor source: a young woman who had recovered from COVID-19.

The gene calls are TRBV28 and TRBJ1-2; TRBD1 agrees at 11 bases. CDR1 and CDR2 (germline): MDHEN, SYDVKM. This CDR3 contains 15 residues. V gave up 7 bases and J gave up 7 bases; unmatched junction bases: 11. CDR3 sequence (DNA): TGTGCCAGCAACCTGGACAGGGGGCGGCCCCGTGGCTACACCTTC. This encodes CASNLDRGRPRGYTF.

This clone has just one count. CDR3 nucleotides: TGTGCCAGCAGTTACTTTCCCAGGTCCTACGAGCAGTACTTC. As protein: CASSYFPRSYEQYF. This rearrangement joins TRBV6-6 to TRBJ2-7, with unresolved D. V was cut by 1 base and J by 1 base, with 8 bases left in between. The CDR3 runs to 14 residues. Germline-derived CDR1 and CDR2 are MNHNY and SVGAGI (reference sequence).

V is TRBV7-9 and J is TRBJ2-1; D is undetermined. V lost 3 bases and J 7 bases, leaving 10 bases between the germline ends. CDR3 length: 13 residues. Germline CDR1 and CDR2: SEHNR and FQNEAQ (reference sequence). CDR3 loop: CASSFLVGNEQFF. The CDR3 region has the DNA TGTGCCAGCAGCTTTCTAGTCGGGAATGAGCAGTTCTTC. Drawing the rest from reference TRBV7-9 and TRBJ2-1, the complete variable domain is DTGVSQNPRHKITKRGQNVTFRCDPISEHNRLYWYRQTLGQGPEFLTYFQNEAQLEKSRLLSDRFSAERPKGSFSTLEIQRTEQGDSAMYLCASSFLVGNEQFFGPGTRLTVL.